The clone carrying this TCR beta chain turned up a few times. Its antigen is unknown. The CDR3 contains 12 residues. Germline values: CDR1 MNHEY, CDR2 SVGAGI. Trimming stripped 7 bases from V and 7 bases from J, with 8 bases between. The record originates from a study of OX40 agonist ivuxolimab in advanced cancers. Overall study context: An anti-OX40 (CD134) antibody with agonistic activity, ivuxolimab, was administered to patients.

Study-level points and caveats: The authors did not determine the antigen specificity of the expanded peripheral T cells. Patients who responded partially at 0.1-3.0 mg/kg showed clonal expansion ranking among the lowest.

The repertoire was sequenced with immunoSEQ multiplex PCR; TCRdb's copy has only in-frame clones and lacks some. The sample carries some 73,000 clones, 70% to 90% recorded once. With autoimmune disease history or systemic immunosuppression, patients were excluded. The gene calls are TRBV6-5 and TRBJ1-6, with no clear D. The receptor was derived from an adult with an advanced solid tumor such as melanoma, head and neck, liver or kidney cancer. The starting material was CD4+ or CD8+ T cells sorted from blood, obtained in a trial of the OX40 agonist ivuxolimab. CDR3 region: CASTRRNSPLHF. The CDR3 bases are TGTGCCAGCACCAGGAGAAATTCACCCCTCCACTTT.